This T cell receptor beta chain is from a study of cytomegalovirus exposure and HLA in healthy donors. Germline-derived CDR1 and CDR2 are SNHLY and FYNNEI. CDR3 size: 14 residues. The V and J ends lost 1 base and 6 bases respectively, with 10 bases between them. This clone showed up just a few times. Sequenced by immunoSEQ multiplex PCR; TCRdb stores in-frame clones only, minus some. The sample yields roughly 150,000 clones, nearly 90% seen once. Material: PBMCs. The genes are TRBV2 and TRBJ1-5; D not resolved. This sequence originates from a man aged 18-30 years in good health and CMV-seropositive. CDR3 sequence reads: CASSEGRWAQPQHF. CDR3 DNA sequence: TGTGCCAGCAGTGAAGGCAGGTGGGCTCAGCCCCAGCATTTT.